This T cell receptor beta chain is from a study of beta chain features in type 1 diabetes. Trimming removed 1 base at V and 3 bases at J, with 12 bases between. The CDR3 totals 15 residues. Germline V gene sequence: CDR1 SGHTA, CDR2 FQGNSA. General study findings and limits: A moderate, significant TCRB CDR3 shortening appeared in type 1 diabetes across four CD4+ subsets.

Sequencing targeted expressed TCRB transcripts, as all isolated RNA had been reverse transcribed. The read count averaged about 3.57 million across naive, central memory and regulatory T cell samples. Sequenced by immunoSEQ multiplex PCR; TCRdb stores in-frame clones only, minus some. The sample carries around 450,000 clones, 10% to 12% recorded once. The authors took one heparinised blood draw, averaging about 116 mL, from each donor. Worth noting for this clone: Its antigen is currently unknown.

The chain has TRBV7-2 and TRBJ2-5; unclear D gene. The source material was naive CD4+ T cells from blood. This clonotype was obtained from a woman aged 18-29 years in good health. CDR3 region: CASSLDLAAEETQYF. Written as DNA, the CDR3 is TGTGCCAGCAGCTTAGACTTGGCAGCCGAAGAGACCCAGTACTTC.